Following are 13 T cell receptor beta chains from one sample sequenced in a study of T cell repertoires in cytomegalovirus infection. TCRdb recomputed calls from the reads with MiXCR, one row per CDR3 protein. The sample lists under 250,000 distinct CDR3 sequences, 6% to 8% occurring once. Sequenced input: PBMCs. The receptors were gathered from a human donor in good health (CMV status not recorded). Some clones in this sample may be carry-over from other donors' samples.

The sample holds a few counts of this clonotype. This chain uses TRBV5-1 with TRBJ1-1; 7 bases align to TRBD1. The CDR3 spans 15 residues. Losses at the gene ends were 4 bases for V and 1 base for J; bases not matched to a gene: 7. CDR1 SGHRS and CDR2 YFSETQ come from the germline V gene. The CDR3 sequence is CASSATGISNTEAFF. Here the CDR3 DNA reads TGCGCCAGCAGCGCGACAGGGATATCGAACACTGAAGCTTTCTTT.

About this clonotype itself: At one of its ends the junction is not consistent with the germline gene, which may arise from a read error. This chain connects TRBV7-6 to TRBJ2-5; D possibly corresponds to TRBD1 (5 bases). This CDR3 is 14 amino acids long. In germline, CDR1 is SGHVS, CDR2 FNYEAQ. This chain's CDR3 is CASSLRTNQKTQYF. Here the CDR3 DNA reads TGTGCCAGCAGCTTAAGGACAAACCAAAAGACCCAGTACTTC.

The chain carries TRBV29-1 and TRBJ1-1; TRBD1 aligns across 10 bases. The trim removed 7 bases at V and 0 bases at J, leaving 5 bases unmatched. CDR1 SQVTM and CDR2 ANQGSEA come from the germline V gene. The CDR3 extends over 14 amino acids. CDR3 coding DNA: TGCAGCGGCCGGGACAGGGGAATGAACACTGAAGCTTTCTTT. Protein product: CSGRDRGMNTEAFF.

This clonotype was picked up many times. The chain joins TRBV3-1 to TRBJ1-2; D uncertain. V dropped 0 bases and J dropped 7 bases, with 9 bases sitting between them. Germline V gene lookup returns CDR1 LGHDT and CDR2 YNNKEL (reference sequence). This CDR3 has 13 amino acids. Here the CDR3 DNA reads TGTGCCAGCAGCCAAGATGCCGGCGGTGGCTACACCTTC. This translates into CASSQDAGGGYTF.

The table lists this clonotype with many counts. The rearrangement uses TRBV7-2 and TRBJ1-3, with D possibly TRBD1 on 5 matching bases. CDR1 is SGHTA and CDR2 is FQGNSA in the germline V gene. V lost 5 bases and J lost 2, with 19 bases in between. This CDR3 region has 17 residues. The CDR3 DNA follows: TGTGCCAGCAGCCCCCGGGAGGGGCTTTTCACTGGAAACACCATATATTTT. Protein product: CASSPREGLFTGNTIYF.

This clonotype has a count of ten or more. The rearrangement joins TRBV25-1 to TRBJ1-6; 8 nucleotides agree with TRBD1. CDR1 is MGHDK and CDR2 is SYGVNS in the germline V gene. This CDR3 spans 13 amino acids. V gave up 6 bases and J gave up 9 bases; unmatched junction bases: 4. This chain's CDR3 is CASSWTGLSPLHF. Written as DNA, the CDR3 is TGTGCCAGCAGCTGGACAGGGCTTTCACCCCTCCACTTT.

This clonotype occurred many times. The chain has TRBV23-1 and TRBJ2-2, with TRBD1 matching over 7 bases. TRBV23-1 counts as an open reading frame of uncertain function. The V gene end was trimmed by 2 bases and the J gene end by 13 bases; junction bases not matched to a gene: 10. CDR3 length: 14 amino acids. The CDR3 bases are TGCGCCAGCAGTCAAAGGGGGACAGAGTGTGTGCTGTTTTTT. It yields the protein CASSQRGTECVLFF.

This clonotype was seen at least ten times. The chain uses TRBV29-1 and TRBJ1-1; 9 nucleotides agree with TRBD1. The CDR3 is 13 amino acids. The ends lost 5 bases at V and 11 bases at J; junction bases unmatched: 12. Germline V lookup: CDR1 SQVTM, CDR2 ANQGSEA. The CDR3 DNA reads as TGCAGCGTTCTTAACGGGGGGGACAGGGAGGCTTTCTTT. It translates to CSVLNGGDREAFF.

At least ten counts were recorded for this clonotype. The chain couples TRBV7-2 to TRBJ2-5; 10 nucleotides agree with TRBD1. Germline V lookup: CDR1 SGHTA, CDR2 FQGNSA. Unmatched junction bases numbered 9, after V lost 4 bases and J lost 7 bases. This CDR3 region has 15 residues. The CDR3 reads CASSSRQGAAGTQYF. The CDR3 DNA is TGTGCCAGCAGCTCAAGACAGGGGGCCGCGGGGACCCAGTACTTC.

This clonotype was picked up many times. This chain connects TRBV7-2 to TRBJ2-3; no reliable D call. The germline V gene has CDR1 SGHTA and CDR2 FQGNSA. CDR3 length equals 12 residues. V lost 7 bases to trimming and J lost 2 bases, with 7 bases between them. CDR3 DNA: TGTGCCAGCACCCCCCTCACAGATACGCAGTATTTT. Protein: CASTPLTDTQYF.

This clonotype was seen at least ten times. This chain joins TRBV6-2 or TRBV6-3 and TRBJ2-5; either TRBD1 or TRBD2 may fit D (6 bases each). The CDR3 sequence is 15 residues long. The germline gives CDR1 MNHEY, CDR2 SVGEGT. The V and J ends lost 5 bases and 4 bases respectively, with 17 bases between them. CDR3 nucleotides: TGTGCCAGCAGTCAGGGCAGGGGACTTCCAGAGACCCAGTACTTC. It yields the protein CASSQGRGLPETQYF.

This clonotype occurred a few times. The CDR3 sequence: CASSIGLGALNEQFF. The CDR3 DNA sequence: TGTGCCAGTAGTATAGGTTTGGGGGCGTTAAATGAGCAGTTCTTC. This chain links TRBV19 with TRBJ2-1; a possible D gene is TRBD1 (6 bases). The CDR3 has 15 amino acids. V lost 1 base and J lost 7, with 14 bases in between. Germline V gene data show CDR1 as LNHDA and CDR2 as SQIVND (reference sequence).

The chain employs TRBV7-2 and TRBJ1-2, with 9 bases fitting TRBD1. Trimming removed 3 bases from V and 4 bases from J; junction bases left unmatched: 18. CDR3 length: 19 residues. Germline lookup yields CDR1 SGHTA and CDR2 FQGNSA. The CDR3, as DNA: TGTGCCAGCAGCTTTGAACCGGGACAGGGTGCTCAAAGAATCTATGGCTACACCTTC. It yields the protein CASSFEPGQGAQRIYGYTF.